These 26 T cell receptor beta chains were all obtained from the same sample, sequenced in a study of graft-versus-host responses after intestinal transplantation. This table comes from immunoSEQ multiplex PCR, and its TCRdb copy is limited to in-frame clones, with some not included. This sample has 90,000 or so clones, with around 83% found just once. Their cognate antigens are unknown. Sequencing used unstimulated CD4+ T cells sorted from spleen or lymph node cells, obtained before intestinal transplant. The source of these receptors is a human donor who received an intestinal transplant.

This chain links TRBV2 with TRBJ1-2; 8 nucleotides align to TRBD1. The CDR3 contains 14 residues. CDR1 is SNHLY, CDR2 FYNNEI, per germline. V shed 4 bases and J 4 bases; nucleotides not matched to a gene: 5. Here the CDR3 reads CASSGSGGAYGYTF. CDR3 bases: TGTGCCAGCAGTGGATCAGGGGGCGCCTATGGCTACACCTTC.

About this clone: Other nucleotide sequences from this sample produce the same CDR3. The chain couples TRBV5-1 to TRBJ1-1, with 10 bases that match TRBD1. V dropped 0 bases and J dropped 5; count of bases not matched to a gene: 1. Germline V lookup: CDR1 SGHRS, CDR2 YFSETQ. This CDR3 has 14 residues. The CDR3 spells CASSLGDRGTEAFF. The CDR3 nucleotides read TGCGCCAGCAGCTTGGGGGACAGGGGAACTGAAGCTTTCTTT.

The sample holds a few counts of this clone. The chain couples TRBV25-1 to TRBJ1-2; the D gene is possibly TRBD1 (6 bases). This CDR3 is built from 12 residues. The ends were cut back, 6 bases at V and 8 bases at J, with 13 bases in the middle. The germline CDR1 and CDR2 sequences are MGHDK and SYGVNS. The CDR3 is CASRRDRWGYTF. The CDR3 DNA sequence: TGTGCCAGCAGGCGTGACAGGTGGGGCTACACCTTC.

This clone was observed a handful of times. The chain employs TRBV6-1 and TRBJ2-3, with 8 bases fitting TRBD2. Unmatched junction bases numbered 10, after V lost 7 bases and J lost 4 bases. This CDR3 has 15 amino acids. Germline values: CDR1 MNHNS, CDR2 SASEGT. CDR3 region: CASTISGILADTQYF. DNA for the CDR3: TGTGCCAGCACTATTAGCGGGATATTGGCAGATACGCAGTATTTT.

The chain combines TRBV5-5 with TRBJ1-5, with D tentatively TRBD1 (6 bases). Per germline, CDR1 SGHKS and CDR2 YYEKEE (reference sequence). V was cut by 0 bases and J by 5 bases, with 9 bases left in between. The CDR3 extends over 14 amino acids. In DNA form, the CDR3 reads TGTGCCAGCAGCTTGGTAGGGGGGGATCAGCCCCAGCATTTT. It is translated as CASSLVGGDQPQHF.

The chain recombines TRBV6-1 with TRBJ1-2; D might be TRBD1 (5 bases). Germline V gives CDR1 MNHNS, CDR2 SASEGT. The CDR3 covers 11 residues. Trimming cost V 9 bases and J 2 bases, with 7 bases left between them. The chain's CDR3 is CASRQNYGYTF. CDR3 in DNA: TGTGCCAGTCGACAGAACTATGGCTACACCTTC.

The V gene is TRBV7-3, the J gene TRBJ2-1; the match to TRBD2 covers 12 bases. CDR3 size: 14 residues. The germline V gene encodes CDR1 SGHTA and CDR2 FQGTGA. V lost 4 bases and J lost 15; bases outside the gene matches: 10. The CDR3 DNA is TGTGCCAGCAGCTCGCTAGCGGGAGGGGCTAGCCGGTTCTTC. Amino acid sequence: CASSSLAGGASRFF.

The chain employs TRBV19 and TRBJ1-3, with 9 bases matching TRBD1. This CDR3 is built from 14 residues. Germline V gives CDR1 LNHDA, CDR2 SQIVND (reference sequence). V shed 5 bases and J 2 bases; nucleotides not matched to a gene: 1. CDR3 bases: TGTGCCAGTAGTCGACAGGGGGCTGGAAACACCATATATTTT. Protein: CASSRQGAGNTIYF. Full variable domain (missing parts from reference TRBV19 and TRBJ1-3): DGGITQSPKYLFRKEGQNVTLSCEQNLNHDAMYWYRQDPGQGLRLIYYSQIVNDFQKGDIAEGYSVSREKKESFPLTVTSAQKNPTAFYLCASSRQGAGNTIYFGEGSWLTVV.

The genes are TRBV5-1 and TRBJ2-7; the D is unclear. The CDR3 is 15 amino acids. CDR1 SGHRS and CDR2 YFSETQ come from the germline V gene. Trimming removed 0 bases at V and 3 bases at J, with 13 bases between. The DNA of the CDR3 is TGCGCCAGCAGCTTGGATAGGTACAGCCTCTACGAGCAGTACTTC. Residues: CASSLDRYSLYEQYF.

This clone was seen a handful of times. The chain recombines TRBV6-1 with TRBJ2-7; TRBD2 is a possible D gene (5 bases). Trimming took 8 bases from V and 1 from J, leaving 9 bases between them. Germline V CDR1 and CDR2: MNHNS, SASEGT. This CDR3 comprises 12 residues. CDR3 sequence: CASRTVSYEQYF. The CDR3 DNA reads as TGTGCCAGCCGGACTGTTTCCTACGAGCAGTACTTC.

The chain links TRBV18 to TRBJ2-7; 9 bases match TRBD2. This CDR3 has 16 residues. V lost 2 bases to trimming and J lost 0 bases; unmatched junction nucleotides: 5. CDR1 is KGHSH, CDR2 LQKENI, per germline. The CDR3 region is CASSPFSGGSSYEQYF. CDR3 nucleotide sequence: TGTGCCAGCTCACCATTTAGCGGGGGTAGCTCCTACGAGCAGTACTTC.

This clone occurred once. The chain carries TRBV5-1 and TRBJ1-1; D is unresolved. CDR1 and CDR2 from the germline V gene are SGHRS and YFSETQ. The germline V and J ends were trimmed by 0 bases and 4 bases, with 13 bases remaining between them. The length of the CDR3 is 15 residues. The chain's CDR3 is CASSLGQTSVTEAFF. CDR3 bases: TGCGCCAGCAGCTTGGGGCAGACTTCGGTCACTGAAGCTTTCTTT. Filled out from reference TRBV5-1 and TRBJ1-1, the complete variable domain reads KAGVTQTPRYLIKTRGQQVTLSCSPISGHRSVSWYQQTPGQGLQFLFEYFSETQRNKGNFPGRFSGRQFSNSRSEMNVSTLELGDSALYLCASSLGQTSVTEAFFGQGTRLTVV.

The CDR3 reads CASSSGTSGRSEQYF. The CDR3 coding sequence is TGTGCCAGCAGTTCCGGGACTAGCGGGAGATCTGAGCAGTACTTC. This rearrangement joins TRBV6-5 to TRBJ2-7; TRBD2 agrees at 14 bases. The CDR3 is 15 amino acids. Germline V CDR1 and CDR2: MNHEY, SVGAGI. The V gene end was trimmed by 4 bases and the J gene end by 7 bases; junction bases not matched to a gene: 6.

This clone has more than one count but fewer than ten. The V gene is TRBV4-1, the J gene TRBJ2-1, with TRBD2 matching 11 bases. Trimming removed 1 base from V and 7 bases from J; junction bases left unmatched: 6. The CDR3 runs to 16 residues. CDR1 is MGHRA and CDR2 is YSYEKL in the germline V gene. CDR3 region: CASSQVTSGRRNEQFF. CDR3 DNA sequence: TGCGCCAGCAGCCAAGTAACTAGCGGGAGAAGGAATGAGCAGTTCTTC.

This sequence joins TRBV30 and TRBJ2-3, with D possibly TRBD1 on 5 matching bases. V dropped 0 bases and J dropped 1 base, with 11 bases sitting between them. CDR3 length equals 15 residues. Germline lookup yields CDR1 GTSNPN and CDR2 SVGIG (reference sequence). The CDR3 here is CAWSVGPLGTDTQYF. The CDR3 nucleotides read TGTGCCTGGAGTGTGGGGCCGTTAGGCACAGATACGCAGTATTTT.

The count of this clone is one. V is TRBV6-5 and J is TRBJ2-1; 12 nucleotides align to TRBD2. Germline CDR1 and CDR2: MNHEY and SVGAGI. The V gene end was trimmed by 5 bases and the J gene end by 7 bases; junction bases not matched to a gene: 3. This CDR3 has 14 amino acids. CDR3 amino acids: CASSRLAGVNEQFF. As DNA, the CDR3 is TGTGCCAGCAGTCGACTAGCGGGGGTGAATGAGCAGTTCTTC.

Only one count was recorded for this clone. The J gene is TRBJ2-1, the V gene TRBV18; TRBD2 matches 7 bases. After removal of 4 bases from V and 3 bases from J, the junction contained 15 bases not matched to a gene. Looked up from germline, CDR1 is KGHSH and CDR2 is LQKENI. CDR3 length equals 18 residues. The CDR3 DNA is TGTGCCAGCTCACAGCAGCAAAGTCGGGACTACCTCTACAATGAGCAGTTCTTC. Amino acids: CASSQQQSRDYLYNEQFF.

In the case of this clone: The junction departs from germline at one end; a sequencing error may be responsible. The chain has TRBV2 and TRBJ1-4, with 7 bases that match TRBD1. Germline CDR1 SNHLY, CDR2 FYNNEI. The CDR3 consists of 15 residues. This CDR3 is CTSSARQGRNEKLFF. As DNA, the CDR3 is TGTACCAGCAGCGCACGACAGGGAAGAAATGAAAAACTGTTTTTT.

The chain combines TRBV5-6 with TRBJ1-4, with D tentatively TRBD1 (6 bases). Trimming removed 2 bases from V and 4 bases from J, with 12 bases in between. This CDR3 region has 15 residues. Looked up from germline, CDR1 is SGHDT and CDR2 is YYEEEE. The chain's CDR3 is CASSLQGASNEKLFF. The CDR3, as DNA: TGTGCCAGCAGCTTACAGGGAGCTAGTAATGAAAAACTGTTTTTT. The whole variable domain, remainder taken from reference TRBV5-6 and TRBJ1-4, is DAGVTQSPTHLIKTRGQQVTLRCSPKSGHDTVSWYQQALGQGPQFIFQYYEEEERQRGNFPDRFSGHQFPNYSSELNVNALLLGDSALYLCASSLQGASNEKLFFGSGTQLSVL.

Only a few counts were recorded for this clone. V gene TRBV27 combines with J gene TRBJ2-1; the D gene is possibly TRBD2 (6 bases). V was clipped by 1 base and J by 9 bases, with 16 bases between them. CDR3 length: 15 residues. The germline V gene encodes CDR1 MNHEY and CDR2 SMNVEV (reference sequence). The CDR3 nucleotides are TGTGCCAGCAGTTTATGGGACGGGGGTGGAGGTGAGCAGTTCTTC. Translation gives CASSLWDGGGGEQFF.

The chain uses TRBV5-5 and TRBJ2-5; 11 bases fit TRBD2. Trimming removed 4 bases from V and 3 bases from J; junction bases left unmatched: 2. The CDR3 loop spans 14 amino acids. Germline V gene data show CDR1 as SGHKS and CDR2 as YYEKEE (reference sequence). CDR3 residues: CASSRLAGKETQYF. CDR3 nucleotides: TGTGCCAGCAGCCGACTAGCGGGAAAAGAGACCCAGTACTTC.

V is TRBV4-1 and J is TRBJ2-4; D is possibly TRBD2 (6 bases). The CDR3 loop spans 15 amino acids. From germline, CDR1 is MGHRA and CDR2 YSYEKL. V was shortened by 2 bases and J by 5 bases, with 13 bases between the two germline ends. The DNA of the CDR3 is TGCGCCAGCAGCCAAATCCGGACTACCCAAAACATTCAGTACTTC. Amino acids: CASSQIRTTQNIQYF.

The chain couples TRBV20-1 to TRBJ2-1; D is unresolved. The germline V gene has CDR1 DFQATT and CDR2 SNEGSKA (reference sequence). The CDR3 contains 11 residues. V was cut by 3 bases and J by 8 bases, with 8 bases left in between. The CDR3, as DNA: TGCAGTGCTAGCGCTACCTATGAGCAGTTCTTC. Amino acid sequence: CSASATYEQFF.

This chain uses TRBV11-1 with TRBJ1-1; tentative D call: TRBD1 (6 bases). The V gene lost 7 bases and the J gene lost 0 bases, with 21 bases spanning the gap. This CDR3 comprises 17 residues. Germline CDR1 is SGHAT and CDR2 is FQDESV (reference sequence). Here the CDR3 reads CASTLDGGARMNTEAFF. CDR3 DNA sequence: TGTGCCAGCACCCTCGATGGGGGGGCTCGGATGAACACTGAAGCTTTCTTT.

This chain connects TRBV28 to TRBJ2-5, with 11 positions matching TRBD2. V was clipped by 4 bases and J by 2 bases; unmatched bases: 6. Germline V gene sequence: CDR1 MDHEN, CDR2 SYDVKM. This CDR3 contains 16 residues. CDR3 in DNA: TGTGCCAGCAGTTCAAGACTAGCGGGGACACAAGAGACCCAGTACTTC. Translation gives CASSSRLAGTQETQYF.

Notes on this clone: The identical CDR3 is also encoded by other nucleotide sequences in the sample. The chain joins TRBV18 to TRBJ2-7, with TRBD1 as a possible D gene (5 bases). The length of the CDR3 is 12 residues. Looked up from germline, CDR1 is KGHSH and CDR2 is LQKENI. V lost 3 bases to trimming and J lost 6 bases, with 9 bases between them. The CDR3 DNA sequence: TGTGCCAGCTCACCTGACAGTTCCGAGCAGTACTTC. Its protein is CASSPDSSEQYF.